These 7 T cell receptor beta chains were all obtained from the same sample, sequenced in a study of a mutant IDH1 vaccine in newly diagnosed glioma. Here immunoSEQ multiplex PCR was the method, and the copy in TCRdb shows in-frame clones only, minus some. Seen here are about 59,000 clones, around 92% observed once, and the top ten hold 2% to 3%. This sample's time point: baseline, week 1 (first vaccination visit). Sample treatment: pre-vaccination baseline after standard-of-care therapy. This specimen was PBMCs, taken from a glioma patient treated with radiotherapy, temozolomide or both. The origin of the receptors is a man aged 50 or older with glioma.

This clone has more than one count but fewer than ten. This chain links TRBV7-2 with TRBJ1-2; TRBD1 agrees at 9 bases. The CDR3 spans 15 residues. Trimming took 5 bases from V and 8 from J; bases not matched to a gene: 12. Germline V lookup: CDR1 SGHTA, CDR2 FQGNSA. The CDR3 is CASSQRQGGMEGYTF. For the CDR3, the DNA is TGTGCCAGCAGCCAACGACAGGGGGGTATGGAGGGCTACACCTTC. The full variable domain, its missing parts supplied by reference TRBV7-2 and TRBJ1-2, is GAGVSQSPSNKVTEKGKDVELRCDPISGHTALYWYRQSLGQGLEFLIYFQGNSAPDKSGLPSDRFSAERTGGSVSTLTIQRTQQEDSAVYLCASSQRQGGMEGYTFGSGTRLTVV.

CDR3 sequence reads: CSVEEGGGQGMSYGYTF. CDR3 nucleotide sequence: TGCAGCGTTGAAGAGGGGGGGGGACAGGGGATGAGCTATGGCTACACCTTC. The rearrangement links TRBV29-1 to TRBJ1-2; 10 bases match TRBD1. This CDR3 has 17 residues. The trim removed 0 bases at V and 4 bases at J, leaving 11 bases unmatched. CDR1 SQVTM and CDR2 ANQGSEA come from the germline V gene.

The rearrangement uses TRBV7-2 and TRBJ2-7; 7 positions match TRBD1. Germline V gene lookup returns CDR1 SGHTA and CDR2 FQGNSA. V gave up 5 bases and J gave up 7 bases; unmatched junction bases: 17. The CDR3 loop spans 16 amino acids. CDR3 coding DNA: TGTGCCAGCAGCCCCCTGGGACAGACAGGCCTCTGGGAGCAGTACTTC. Amino acid sequence: CASSPLGQTGLWEQYF. The full variable domain, rest sourced from reference TRBV7-2 and TRBJ2-7, is GAGVSQSPSNKVTEKGKDVELRCDPISGHTALYWYRQSLGQGLEFLIYFQGNSAPDKSGLPSDRFSAERTGGSVSTLTIQRTQQEDSAVYLCASSPLGQTGLWEQYFGPGTRLTVT.

The chain combines TRBV5-1 with TRBJ2-2; D could derive from TRBD1 or TRBD2 (6 bases each). CDR3 length equals 14 residues. V lost 5 bases and J lost 1, with 9 bases in between. Germline-derived CDR1 and CDR2 are SGHRS and YFSETQ. CDR3 protein: CASRRGQNTGELFF. CDR3 DNA sequence: TGCGCCAGCAGGCGGGGACAGAACACCGGGGAGCTGTTTTTT.

This chain uses TRBV29-1 with TRBJ2-3; 7 bases fit TRBD2. The CDR3 has 11 residues. V shed 7 bases, J shed 3 bases, and the junction held 1 base outside the gene matches. The germline CDR1 and CDR2 sequences are SQVTM and ANQGSEA. The CDR3 sequence is CSAGGTDTQYF. CDR3 bases: TGCAGCGCCGGGGGGACAGATACGCAGTATTTT.

The chain employs TRBV5-1 and TRBJ2-3, with D perhaps TRBD1 or TRBD2 (6 bases each). The germline V and J ends were trimmed by 3 bases and 1 base, with 12 bases remaining between them. This CDR3 has 15 amino acids. Germline V gene lookup returns CDR1 SGHRS and CDR2 YFSETQ. CDR3 sequence (DNA): TGCGCCAGCAGCTGGGAGAGGGGGGGCACAGATACGCAGTATTTT. As protein: CASSWERGGTDTQYF.

V and J are TRBV29-1 and TRBJ2-1; TRBD2 matches 13 bases. This CDR3 spans 14 amino acids. Germline V gene sequence: CDR1 SQVTM, CDR2 ANQGSEA. V dropped 4 bases and J dropped 5; count of bases not matched to a gene: 2. CDR3 nucleotide sequence: TGCAGCGTTGGGGGGACTAGCGGGAACAATGAGCAGTTCTTC. Its protein product is CSVGGTSGNNEQFF.